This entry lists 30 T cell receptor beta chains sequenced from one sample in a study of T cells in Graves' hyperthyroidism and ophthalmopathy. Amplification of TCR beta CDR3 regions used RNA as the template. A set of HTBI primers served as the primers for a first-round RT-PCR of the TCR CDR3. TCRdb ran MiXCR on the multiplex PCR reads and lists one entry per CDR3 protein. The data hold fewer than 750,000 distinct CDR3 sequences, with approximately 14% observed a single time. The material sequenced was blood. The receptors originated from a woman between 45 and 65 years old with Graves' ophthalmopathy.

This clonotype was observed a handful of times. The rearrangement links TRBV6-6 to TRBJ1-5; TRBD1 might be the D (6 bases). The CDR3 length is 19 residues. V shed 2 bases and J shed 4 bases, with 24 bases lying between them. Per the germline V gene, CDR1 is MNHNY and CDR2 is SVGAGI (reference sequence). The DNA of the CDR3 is TGTGCCAGCAGTTACGATTCCCCCACCCGTTGGGGGGCAAATCAGCCCCAGCATTTT. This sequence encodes CASSYDSPTRWGANQPQHF.

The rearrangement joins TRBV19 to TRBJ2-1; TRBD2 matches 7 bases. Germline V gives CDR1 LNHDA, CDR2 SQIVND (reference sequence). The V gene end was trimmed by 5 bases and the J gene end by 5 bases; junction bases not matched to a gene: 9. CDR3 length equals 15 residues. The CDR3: CASSDTGTNHNEQFF. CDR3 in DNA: TGTGCCAGTAGTGACACCGGGACTAACCACAATGAGCAGTTCTTC. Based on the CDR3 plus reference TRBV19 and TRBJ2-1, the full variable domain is DGGITQSPKYLFRKEGQNVTLSCEQNLNHDAMYWYRQDPGQGLRLIYYSQIVNDFQKGDIAEGYSVSREKKESFPLTVTSAQKNPTAFYLCASSDTGTNHNEQFFGPGTRLTVL.

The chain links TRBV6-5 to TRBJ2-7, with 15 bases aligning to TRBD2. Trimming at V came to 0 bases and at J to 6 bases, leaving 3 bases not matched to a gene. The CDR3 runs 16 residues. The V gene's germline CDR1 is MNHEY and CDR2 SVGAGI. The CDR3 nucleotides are TGTGCCAGCAGTTACTCCGGGACTAGCGGGAGGAGCGAGCAGTACTTC. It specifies CASSYSGTSGRSEQYF.

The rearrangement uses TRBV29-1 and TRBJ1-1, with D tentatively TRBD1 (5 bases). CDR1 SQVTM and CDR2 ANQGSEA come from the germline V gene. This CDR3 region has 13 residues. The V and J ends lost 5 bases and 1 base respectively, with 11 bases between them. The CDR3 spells CSVRQGGNTEAFF. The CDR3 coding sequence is TGCAGCGTTCGGCAGGGTGGGAACACTGAAGCTTTCTTT. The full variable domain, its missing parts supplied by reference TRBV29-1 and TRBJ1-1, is SAVISQKPSRDICQRGTSLTIQCQVDSQVTMMFWYRQQPGQSLTLIATANQGSEATYESGFVIDKFPISRPNLTFSTLTVSNMSPEDSSIYLCSVRQGGNTEAFFGQGTRLTVV.

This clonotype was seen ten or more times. CDR3: CASSSELRVRSPLHF. In nucleotides, the CDR3 is TGTGCCAGCAGCTCCGAACTTCGGGTCCGCTCACCCCTCCACTTT. The chain has TRBV7-2 and TRBJ1-6, with no clear D. V gave up 4 bases and J gave up 10 bases, with 17 bases separating them. Germline V gene lookup returns CDR1 SGHTA and CDR2 FQGNSA. The CDR3 contains 15 residues. The whole variable domain, remainder taken from reference TRBV7-2 and TRBJ1-6, is GAGVSQSPSNKVTEKGKDVELRCDPISGHTALYWYRQSLGQGLEFLIYFQGNSAPDKSGLPSDRFSAERTGGSVSTLTIQRTQQEDSAVYLCASSSELRVRSPLHFGNGTRLTVT.

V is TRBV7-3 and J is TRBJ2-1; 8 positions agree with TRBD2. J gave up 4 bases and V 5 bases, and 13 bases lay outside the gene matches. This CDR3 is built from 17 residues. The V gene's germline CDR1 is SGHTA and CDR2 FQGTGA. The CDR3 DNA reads TGTGCCAGCAGCAAAGTGTCGGGGGGGCGAATATACAATGAGCAGTTCTTC. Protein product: CASSKVSGGRIYNEQFF.

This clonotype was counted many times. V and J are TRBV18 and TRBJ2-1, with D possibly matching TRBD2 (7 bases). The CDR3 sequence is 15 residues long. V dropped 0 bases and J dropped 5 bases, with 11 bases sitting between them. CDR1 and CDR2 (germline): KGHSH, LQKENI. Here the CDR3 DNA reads TGTGCCAGCTCACCACCGGGGGGGCAAGACAATGAGCAGTTCTTC. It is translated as CASSPPGGQDNEQFF.

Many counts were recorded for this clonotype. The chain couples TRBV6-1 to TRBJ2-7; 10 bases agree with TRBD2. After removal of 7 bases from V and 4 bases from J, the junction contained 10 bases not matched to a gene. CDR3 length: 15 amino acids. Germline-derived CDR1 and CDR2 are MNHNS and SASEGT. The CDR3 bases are TGTGCCAGCATGTGGGCTAGCGGGGGAGTATACGAGCAGTACTTC. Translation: CASMWASGGVYEQYF.

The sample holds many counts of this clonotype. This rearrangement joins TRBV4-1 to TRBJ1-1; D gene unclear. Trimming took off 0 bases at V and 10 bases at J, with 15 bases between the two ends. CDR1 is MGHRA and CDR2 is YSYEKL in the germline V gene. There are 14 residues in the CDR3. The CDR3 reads CASSQDDTKVGAFF. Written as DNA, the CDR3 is TGCGCCAGCAGCCAAGATGATACGAAGGTGGGAGCTTTCTTT.

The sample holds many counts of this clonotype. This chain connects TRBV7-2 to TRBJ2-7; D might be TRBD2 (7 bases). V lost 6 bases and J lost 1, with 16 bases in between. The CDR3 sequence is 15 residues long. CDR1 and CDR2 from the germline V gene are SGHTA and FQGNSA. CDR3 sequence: CASRKGGGASYEQYF. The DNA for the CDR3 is TGTGCCAGCAGAAAAGGGGGGGGTGCGTCCTACGAGCAGTACTTC.

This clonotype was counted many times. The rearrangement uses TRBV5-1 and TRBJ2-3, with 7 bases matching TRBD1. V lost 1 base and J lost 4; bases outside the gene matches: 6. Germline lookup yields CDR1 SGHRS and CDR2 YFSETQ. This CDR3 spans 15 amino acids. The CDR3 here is CASSLTRDSADTQYF. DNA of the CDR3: TGCGCCAGCAGCTTGACCCGGGACAGCGCAGATACGCAGTATTTT.

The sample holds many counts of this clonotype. This CDR3 reads CASSALGPSGRYNEQFF. In DNA form, the CDR3 reads TGTGCCAGCAGCGCGTTAGGTCCTAGCGGGAGGTACAATGAGCAGTTCTTC. This chain links TRBV28 with TRBJ2-1; 11 bases fit TRBD2. Looked up from germline, CDR1 is MDHEN and CDR2 is SYDVKM. The CDR3 is 17 amino acids. V was clipped by 6 bases and J by 4 bases; unmatched bases: 11. Looking up the rest from reference TRBV28 and TRBJ2-1 gives the full variable domain: DVKVTQSSRYLVKRTGEKVFLECVQDMDHENMFWYRQDPGLGLRLIYFSYDVKMKEKGDIPEGYSVSREKKERFSLILESASTNQTSMYLCASSALGPSGRYNEQFFGPGTRLTVL.

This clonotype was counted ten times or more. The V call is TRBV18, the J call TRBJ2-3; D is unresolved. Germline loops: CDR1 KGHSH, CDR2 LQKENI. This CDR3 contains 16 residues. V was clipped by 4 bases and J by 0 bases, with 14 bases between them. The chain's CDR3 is CASSHPRKTSTDTQYF. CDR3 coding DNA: TGTGCCAGCTCACACCCCCGTAAAACCAGCACAGATACGCAGTATTTT. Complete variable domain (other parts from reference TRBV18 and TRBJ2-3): NAGVMQNPRHLVRRRGQEARLRCSPMKGHSHVYWYRQLPEEGLKFMVYLQKENIIDESGMPKERFSAEFPKEGPSILRIQQVVRGDSAAYFCASSHPRKTSTDTQYFGPGTRLTVL.

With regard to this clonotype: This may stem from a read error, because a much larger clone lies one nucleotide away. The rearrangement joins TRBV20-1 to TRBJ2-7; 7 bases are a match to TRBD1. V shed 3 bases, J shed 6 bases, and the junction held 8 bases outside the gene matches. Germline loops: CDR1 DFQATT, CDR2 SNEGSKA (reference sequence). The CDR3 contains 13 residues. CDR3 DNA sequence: TGCAGTGCTAGGGGGGACAGACTCTGCGAGCAGTACTTC. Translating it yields CSARGDRLCEQYF.

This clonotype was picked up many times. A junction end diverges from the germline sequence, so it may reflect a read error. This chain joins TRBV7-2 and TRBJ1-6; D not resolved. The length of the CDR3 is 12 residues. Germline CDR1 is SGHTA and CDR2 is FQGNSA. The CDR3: CASNLDRGPLHF. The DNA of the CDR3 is TGTGCCAGCAACTTAGATCGGGGACCCCTCCACTTT.

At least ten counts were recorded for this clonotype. The CDR3 is CASSRTGREQFF. CDR3 coding DNA: TGTGCCAGCAGTAGGACAGGGAGGGAGCAGTTCTTC. This chain links TRBV28 with TRBJ2-1, with 8 bases aligning to TRBD1. The CDR3 runs to 12 residues. Germline loops: CDR1 MDHEN, CDR2 SYDVKM. Trimming cost V 5 bases and J 10 bases; bases outside gene matches: 4.

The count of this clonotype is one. In nucleotides, the CDR3 is TGTGCCAGCAGCCAGGGACTAGCGGGAGCTGGAAATGAGCAGTTCTTC. It codes for CASSQGLAGAGNEQFF. The rearrangement links TRBV3-1 to TRBJ2-1; TRBD2 agrees at 14 bases. Germline CDR1 is LGHDT and CDR2 is YNNKEL (reference sequence). The CDR3 covers 16 residues. V was clipped by 3 bases and J by 7 bases; unmatched bases: 5.

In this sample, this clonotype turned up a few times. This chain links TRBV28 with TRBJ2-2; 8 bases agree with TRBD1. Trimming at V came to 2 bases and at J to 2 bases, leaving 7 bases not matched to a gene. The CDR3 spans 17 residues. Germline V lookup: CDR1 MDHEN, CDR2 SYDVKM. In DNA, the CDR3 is TGTGCCAGCAGTTTAGGGCAGGGGGCAATCAACACCGGGGAGCTGTTTTTT. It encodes CASSLGQGAINTGELFF.

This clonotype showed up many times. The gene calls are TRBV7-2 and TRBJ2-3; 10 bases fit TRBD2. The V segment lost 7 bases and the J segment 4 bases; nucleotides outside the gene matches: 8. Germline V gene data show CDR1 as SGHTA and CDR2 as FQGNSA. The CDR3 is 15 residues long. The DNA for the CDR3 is TGTGCCAGCATCCGGAGCGGGAGGGCTGCAGATACGCAGTATTTT. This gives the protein CASIRSGRAADTQYF.

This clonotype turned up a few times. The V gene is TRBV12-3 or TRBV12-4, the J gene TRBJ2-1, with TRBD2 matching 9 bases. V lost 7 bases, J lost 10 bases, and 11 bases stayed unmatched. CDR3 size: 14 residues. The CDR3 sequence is CASTQPGLAFEQFF. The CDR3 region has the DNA TGTGCCAGCACCCAACCGGGACTAGCATTCGAGCAGTTCTTC.

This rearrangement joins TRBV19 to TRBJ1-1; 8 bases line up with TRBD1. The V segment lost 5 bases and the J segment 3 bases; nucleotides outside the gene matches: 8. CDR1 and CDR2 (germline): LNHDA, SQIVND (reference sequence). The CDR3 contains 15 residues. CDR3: CASSANQGADTEAFF. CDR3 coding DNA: TGTGCCAGTAGTGCCAACCAGGGGGCGGACACTGAAGCTTTCTTT.

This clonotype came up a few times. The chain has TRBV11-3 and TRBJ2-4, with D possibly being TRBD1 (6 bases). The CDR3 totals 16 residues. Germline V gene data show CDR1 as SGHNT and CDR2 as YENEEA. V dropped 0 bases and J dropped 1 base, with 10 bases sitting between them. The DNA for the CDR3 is TGTGCCAGCAGCTTAGAAGGGGGTTGGGCCAAAAACATTCAGTACTTC. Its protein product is CASSLEGGWAKNIQYF.

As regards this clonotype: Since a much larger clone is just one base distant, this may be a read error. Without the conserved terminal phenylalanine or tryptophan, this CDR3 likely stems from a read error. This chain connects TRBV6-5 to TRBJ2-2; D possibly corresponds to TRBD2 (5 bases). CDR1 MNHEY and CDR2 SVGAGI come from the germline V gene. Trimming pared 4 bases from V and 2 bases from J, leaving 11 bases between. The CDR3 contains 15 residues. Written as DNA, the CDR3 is TGTGCCAGCAGTTTAATTAGCGACAACACCGGGGAGCTGTTTCTT. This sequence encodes CASSLISDNTGELFL.

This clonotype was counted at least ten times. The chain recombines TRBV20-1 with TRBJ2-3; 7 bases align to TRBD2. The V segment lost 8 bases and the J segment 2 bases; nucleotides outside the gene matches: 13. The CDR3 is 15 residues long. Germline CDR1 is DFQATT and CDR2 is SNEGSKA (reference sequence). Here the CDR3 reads CSWTSGALNTDTQYF. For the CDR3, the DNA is TGCAGTTGGACTAGTGGGGCCCTAAACACAGATACGCAGTATTTT.

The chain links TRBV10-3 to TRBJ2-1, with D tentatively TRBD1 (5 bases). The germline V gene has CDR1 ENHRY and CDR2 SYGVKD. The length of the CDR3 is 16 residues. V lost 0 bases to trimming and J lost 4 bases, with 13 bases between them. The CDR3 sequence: CAISESVGRTYNEQFF. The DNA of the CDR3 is TGTGCCATCAGTGAGTCGGTGGGGCGGACATACAATGAGCAGTTCTTC.

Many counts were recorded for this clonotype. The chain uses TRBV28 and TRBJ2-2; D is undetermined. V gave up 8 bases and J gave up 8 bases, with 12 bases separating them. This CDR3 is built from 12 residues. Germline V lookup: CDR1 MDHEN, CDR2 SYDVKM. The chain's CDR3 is CASDTRAGELFF. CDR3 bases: TGTGCCAGCGACACCCGGGCGGGGGAGCTGTTTTTT.

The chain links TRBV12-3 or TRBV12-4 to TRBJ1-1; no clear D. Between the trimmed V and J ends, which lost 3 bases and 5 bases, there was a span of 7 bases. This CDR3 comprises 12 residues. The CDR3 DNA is TGTGCCAGCAGTTTCCGGAGGACTGAAGCTTTCTTT. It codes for CASSFRRTEAFF.

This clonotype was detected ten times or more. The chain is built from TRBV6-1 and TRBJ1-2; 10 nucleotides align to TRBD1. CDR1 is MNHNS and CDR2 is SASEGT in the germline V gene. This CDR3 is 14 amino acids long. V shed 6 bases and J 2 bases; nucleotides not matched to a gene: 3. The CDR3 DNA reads TGTGCCAGCAGAAGGACAGGGGGGAACTATGGCTACACCTTC. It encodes CASRRTGGNYGYTF.

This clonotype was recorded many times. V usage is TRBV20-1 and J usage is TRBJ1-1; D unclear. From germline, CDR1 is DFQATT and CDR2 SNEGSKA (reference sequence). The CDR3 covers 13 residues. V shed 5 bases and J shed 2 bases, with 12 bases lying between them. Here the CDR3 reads CSAYQDGNTEAFF. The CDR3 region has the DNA TGCAGTGCTTACCAGGACGGTAACACTGAAGCTTTCTTT.

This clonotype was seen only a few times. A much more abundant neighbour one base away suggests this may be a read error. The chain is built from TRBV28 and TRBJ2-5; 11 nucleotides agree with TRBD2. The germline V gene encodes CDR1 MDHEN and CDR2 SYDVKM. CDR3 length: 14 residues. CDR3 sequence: CASRRTSGQEIQYF. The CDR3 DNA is TGTGCCAGCAGGCGGACTAGCGGGCAAGAGATCCAGTACTTC.